These 16 T cell receptor beta chains were all obtained from the same sample, sequenced in a study of vaccination and CD4 T cells after COVID-19. Cultured CD4+ T cell DNA was sequenced using the Oncomine TCR Beta short-read assay. One entry per CDR3 protein results from TCRdb running MiXCR on the PCR reads. The table lists about 13,000 distinct CDR3 sequences, 75% to 85% of them singletons. Treatment in this sample: approximately 9-day PBMC culture with coronavirus spike peptide pools or control peptides (ViraFEST assay). The antigens these receptors bind are not known. The sequenced sample consisted of CD4+ T cells from blood, cultured in vitro. These receptors were obtained from a human donor who had recovered from COVID-19.

This clonotype was observed a few times. The chain links TRBV4-2 to TRBJ1-2; tentatively, D is TRBD1 (6 bases). Germline V gene lookup returns CDR1 LGHNA and CDR2 YNFKEQ. The CDR3 runs to 12 residues. The V and J ends lost 6 bases and 6 bases respectively, with 11 bases between them. CDR3 DNA: TGTGCCAGCAGAGGGGGTGGAGATGGCTACACCTTC. This codes for CASRGGGDGYTF.

J is TRBJ1-2 and V is TRBV6-2 or TRBV6-3, with TRBD1 matching 8 bases. J lost 8 bases, V lost 2 bases, and 1 base had no gene match. The CDR3 length is 12 residues. Germline CDR1 MNHEY, CDR2 SVGEGT. CDR3 in amino acids: CASSYGTGGYTF. CDR3 coding DNA: TGTGCCAGCAGTTACGGGACAGGCGGCTACACCTTC.

CDR3 nucleotides: TGTGCCAGCAAAATAGCGGGAGGCAACTACAATGAGCAGTTCTTC. Translation gives CASKIAGGNYNEQFF. V is TRBV19 and J is TRBJ2-1; 10 bases fit TRBD2. Germline assignment: CDR1 LNHDA and CDR2 SQIVND (reference sequence). CDR3 length: 15 amino acids. With V trimmed by 9 bases and J by 3 bases, 8 bases remained unmatched.

Only a few counts were recorded for this clonotype. The chain uses TRBV6-1 and TRBJ1-6; D perhaps matches TRBD1 (6 bases). This CDR3 comprises 16 residues. Trimming took off 7 bases at V and 7 bases at J, with 20 bases between the two ends. Looked up from germline, CDR1 is MNHNS and CDR2 is SASEGT. The CDR3: CASTVLGGLGNSPLHF. The DNA for the CDR3 is TGTGCCAGCACCGTGTTGGGGGGCTTGGGGAATTCACCCCTCCACTTT.

The V call is TRBV28, the J call TRBJ1-5; possible D gene TRBD1, 6 bases. V was shortened by 3 bases and J by 4 bases, with 13 bases between the two germline ends. Germline CDR1 and CDR2: MDHEN and SYDVKM. The CDR3 loop spans 15 amino acids. Written as DNA, the CDR3 is TGTGCCAGCAGTTTTTCCGGGGGGCAGAATCAGCCCCAGCATTTT. It codes for CASSFSGGQNQPQHF.

The chain has TRBV7-2 and TRBJ1-2; TRBD1 agrees at 7 bases. V lost 5 bases and J lost 8; bases outside the gene matches: 11. Germline V gene data show CDR1 as SGHTA and CDR2 as FQGNSA. The CDR3 extends over 14 amino acids. This chain's CDR3 is CASSGGGGIVGYTF. In nucleotides, the CDR3 is TGTGCCAGCAGCGGAGGAGGGGGCATCGTGGGCTACACCTTC.

This chain connects TRBV19 to TRBJ1-3, with D perhaps TRBD1 (6 bases). The CDR3 has 17 amino acids. Germline CDR1 reads LNHDA; CDR2 reads SQIVND (reference sequence). The V end lost 11 bases, the J end lost 0 bases, and 23 bases lay between the germline ends. The CDR3 bases are TGTGCCTCAAAGGGGGTCCCGGGGCGCGGCTCTGGAAACACCATATATTTT. It specifies CASKGVPGRGSGNTIYF.

V and J are TRBV7-3 and TRBJ1-1; D perhaps matches TRBD1 (6 bases). The CDR3 totals 15 residues. Germline values: CDR1 SGHTA, CDR2 FQGTGA. Trimming pared 5 bases from V and 0 bases from J, leaving 13 bases between. CDR3 amino acids: CASSRATGMNTEAFF. The CDR3 coding sequence is TGTGCCAGCAGCCGGGCAACAGGGATGAACACTGAAGCTTTCTTT.

The rearrangement joins TRBV7-9 to TRBJ1-1, with D unresolved. This CDR3 comprises 13 residues. In germline, CDR1 is SEHNR, CDR2 FQNEAQ (reference sequence). Between the trimmed V and J ends, which lost 8 bases and 1 base, there was a span of 11 bases. CDR3 nucleotides: TGTGCCAGCTGTCCTCAACAGAACACTGAAGCTTTCTTT. This translates into CASCPQQNTEAFF. Drawing the rest from reference TRBV7-9 and TRBJ1-1, the complete variable domain is DTGVSQNPRHKITKRGQNVTFRCDPISEHNRLYWYRQTLGQGPEFLTYFQNEAQLEKSRLLSDRFSAERPKGSFSTLEIQRTEQGDSAMYLCASCPQQNTEAFFGQGTRLTVV.

J is TRBJ2-1 and V is TRBV20-1; possible D gene TRBD2, 6 bases. Per the germline V gene, CDR1 is DFQATT and CDR2 is SNEGSKA (reference sequence). V lost 7 bases and J lost 2, with 12 bases in between. The CDR3 consists of 13 residues. In nucleotides, the CDR3 is TGCAGTGTCAGACGCGGGGCCTACAATGAGCAGTTCTTC. This sequence encodes CSVRRGAYNEQFF.

V is TRBV28 and J is TRBJ2-7; tentatively, D is TRBD2 (6 bases). Germline assignment: CDR1 MDHEN and CDR2 SYDVKM. The CDR3 contains 15 residues. Trimming removed 6 bases at V and 0 bases at J, with 15 bases between. The CDR3: CASSTGLGPSYEQYF. The CDR3 nucleotides read TGTGCCAGCAGCACGGGACTGGGACCCTCCTACGAGCAGTACTTC.

This chain links TRBV20-1 with TRBJ2-5, with TRBD1 matching 8 bases. After removal of 4 bases from V and 5 bases from J, the junction contained 9 bases not matched to a gene. This CDR3 spans 14 amino acids. Germline assignment: CDR1 DFQATT and CDR2 SNEGSKA (reference sequence). CDR3 region: CSATRTGWQETQYF. Here the CDR3 DNA reads TGCAGTGCTACCCGGACAGGGTGGCAGGAGACCCAGTACTTC.

This clonotype showed up just once. The CDR3 spells CASRGPRHPYEQYF. The CDR3 region has the DNA TGTGCCAGCAGAGGCCCGAGACACCCCTACGAGCAGTACTTC. The gene calls are TRBV27 and TRBJ2-7; D not certain. The germline V and J ends were trimmed by 6 bases and 2 bases, with 14 bases remaining between them. Germline V CDR1 and CDR2: MNHEY, SMNVEV (reference sequence). The CDR3 covers 14 residues.

This chain links TRBV7-3 with TRBJ2-1, with TRBD1 matching 9 bases. This CDR3 has 15 residues. The V segment lost 4 bases and the J segment 3 bases; nucleotides outside the gene matches: 4. CDR1 and CDR2 from the germline V gene are SGHTA and FQGTGA. This CDR3 is CASSSTGGVYNEQFF. Here the CDR3 DNA reads TGTGCCAGCAGCTCGACAGGGGGGGTCTACAATGAGCAGTTCTTC.

The chain links TRBV27 to TRBJ1-4; D call uncertain. Trimming took 5 bases from V and 8 from J, leaving 21 bases between them. CDR3 length: 16 amino acids. Germline lookup yields CDR1 MNHEY and CDR2 SMNVEV (reference sequence). CDR3 sequence (DNA): TGTGCCAGCAGTCCCCAACTAGGAGGGTTCAGCGAAAAACTGTTTTTT. This codes for CASSPQLGGFSEKLFF.

The V and J genes are TRBV7-2 and TRBJ2-7; D may be TRBD1 (6 bases). The CDR3 has 13 amino acids. Trimming took 5 bases from V and 5 from J, leaving 13 bases between them. Germline values: CDR1 SGHTA, CDR2 FQGNSA. The CDR3 spells CASSTRQVDEQYF. The CDR3 DNA is TGTGCCAGCAGCACCCGACAGGTCGACGAGCAGTACTTC.